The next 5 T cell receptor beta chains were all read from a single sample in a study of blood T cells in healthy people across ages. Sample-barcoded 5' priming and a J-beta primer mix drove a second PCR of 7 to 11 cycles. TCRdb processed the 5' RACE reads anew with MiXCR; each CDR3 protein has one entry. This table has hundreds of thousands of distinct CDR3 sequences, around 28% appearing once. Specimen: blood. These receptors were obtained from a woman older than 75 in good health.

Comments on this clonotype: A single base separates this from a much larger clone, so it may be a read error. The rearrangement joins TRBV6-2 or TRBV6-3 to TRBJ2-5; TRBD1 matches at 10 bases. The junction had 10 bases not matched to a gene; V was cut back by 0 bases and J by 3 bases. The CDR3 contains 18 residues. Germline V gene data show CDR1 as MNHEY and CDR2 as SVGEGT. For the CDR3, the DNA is TGTGCCAGCAGTTACTCGAAGTTGGGGACAGGGGTAGAAGAGACCCAGTACTTC. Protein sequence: CASSYSKLGTGVEETQYF.

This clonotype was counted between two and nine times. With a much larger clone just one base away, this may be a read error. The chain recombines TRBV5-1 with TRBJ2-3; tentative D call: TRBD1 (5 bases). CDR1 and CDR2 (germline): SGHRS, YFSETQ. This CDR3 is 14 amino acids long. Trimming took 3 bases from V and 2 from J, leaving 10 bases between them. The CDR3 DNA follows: TGCGCCAGCAGCTGGGGCCAGGCCACAGATACGCAGTATTTT. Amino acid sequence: CASSWGQATDTQYF.

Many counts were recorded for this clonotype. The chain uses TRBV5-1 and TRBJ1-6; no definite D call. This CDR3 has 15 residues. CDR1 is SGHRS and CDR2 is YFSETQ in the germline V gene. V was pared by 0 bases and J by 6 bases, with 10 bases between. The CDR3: CASSLGGPSNSPLHF. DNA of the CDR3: TGCGCCAGCAGCTTGGGTGGGCCCTCTAATTCACCCCTCCACTTT.

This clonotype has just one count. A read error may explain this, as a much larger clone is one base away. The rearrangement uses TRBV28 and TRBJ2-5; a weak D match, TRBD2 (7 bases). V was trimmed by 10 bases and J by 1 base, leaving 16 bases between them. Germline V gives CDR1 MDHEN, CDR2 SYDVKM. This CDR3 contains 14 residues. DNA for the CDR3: TGTGCCACCCTGGGGGGGGGCCTCCAAGAGACCCAGTACTTC. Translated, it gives CATLGGGLQETQYF.

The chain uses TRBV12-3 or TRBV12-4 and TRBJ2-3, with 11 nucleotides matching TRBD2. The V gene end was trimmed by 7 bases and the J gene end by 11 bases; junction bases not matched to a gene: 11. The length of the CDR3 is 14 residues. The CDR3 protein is CASNLAGGADVQYF. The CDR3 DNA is TGTGCCAGCAATCTAGCGGGGGGAGCAGATGTGCAGTATTTT.